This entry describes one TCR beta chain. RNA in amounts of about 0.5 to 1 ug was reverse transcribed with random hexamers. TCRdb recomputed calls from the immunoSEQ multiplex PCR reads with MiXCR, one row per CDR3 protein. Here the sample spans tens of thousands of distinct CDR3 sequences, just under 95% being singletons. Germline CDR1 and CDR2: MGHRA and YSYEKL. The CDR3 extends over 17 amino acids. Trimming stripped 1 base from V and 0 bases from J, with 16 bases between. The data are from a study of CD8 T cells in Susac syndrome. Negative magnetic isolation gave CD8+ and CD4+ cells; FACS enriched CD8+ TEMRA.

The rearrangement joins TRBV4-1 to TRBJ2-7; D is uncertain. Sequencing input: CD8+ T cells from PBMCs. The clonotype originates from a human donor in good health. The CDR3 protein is CASSQVFSYLDSYEQYF. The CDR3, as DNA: TGCGCCAGCAGCCAAGTCTTCAGCTATCTCGACTCCTACGAGCAGTACTTC.